Listed here are 11 T cell receptor beta chains from one sample, sequenced in a study of response to subunit inactivated influenza vaccine. Each CDR3 protein gets one entry after TCRdb re-called the RT-PCR reads with MiXCR. Of roughly 790,000 distinct CDR3 sequences in the sample, 21% were seen once. Here the sequenced sample was PBMCs from blood, taken approximately 5 days after vaccination. Receptors originate from a man in his fifties who received an inactivated influenza vaccine.

In its sample, this clonotype was seen a few times. The V and J genes are TRBV6-2 or TRBV6-3 and TRBJ1-5; a weak D match, TRBD1 (5 bases). The germline V and J ends were trimmed by 8 bases and 3 bases, with 11 bases remaining between them. This CDR3 has 13 residues. Per the germline V gene, CDR1 is MNHEY and CDR2 is SVGEGT. The CDR3 DNA is TGTGCCAGCCAGGGCTATTCCAATCAGCCCCAGCATTTT. It encodes CASQGYSNQPQHF.

This clonotype has a handful of counts. The chain couples TRBV7-2 to TRBJ2-7; weak D call: TRBD1 (6 bases). Looked up from germline, CDR1 is SGHTA and CDR2 is FQGNSA. Trimming removed 5 bases at V and 0 bases at J, with 11 bases between. The CDR3 has 14 amino acids. CDR3 sequence: CASSARTVSYEQYF. The CDR3 coding sequence is TGTGCCAGCAGCGCCCGGACAGTCTCCTACGAGCAGTACTTC.

This clonotype appeared a few times. CDR3: CASSSSKIYSSGGSTDTQYF. Written as DNA, the CDR3 is TGTGCCAGCAGTTCATCCAAAATTTATTCTAGCGGGGGGAGCACAGATACGCAGTATTTT. The rearrangement uses TRBV27 and TRBJ2-3, with 11 bases that match TRBD2. V shed 4 bases and J 0 bases; nucleotides not matched to a gene: 15. There are 20 residues in the CDR3. Germline V gene lookup returns CDR1 MNHEY and CDR2 SMNVEV (reference sequence).

V and J are TRBV5-1 and TRBJ1-6; perhaps TRBD1 as D (6 bases). Trimming took 0 bases from V and 10 from J, leaving 17 bases between them. Germline CDR1 is SGHRS and CDR2 is YFSETQ. The CDR3 totals 16 residues. In DNA, the CDR3 is TGCGCCAGCAGCTTGGGGCAGACAGGTTTTGGGTCACCCCTCCACTTT. This translates into CASSLGQTGFGSPLHF.

This clonotype was seen a handful of times. This chain links TRBV4-2 with TRBJ1-4; weak D call: TRBD1 (5 bases). Trimming shortened V by 0 bases and J by 7 bases, and 12 bases separated the two germline ends. Germline CDR1 LGHNA, CDR2 YNFKEQ. The CDR3 has 15 residues. The CDR3, as DNA: TGTGCCAGCAGCCAAGACGAGACAGTGACTGAAAAACTGTTTTTT. Protein sequence: CASSQDETVTEKLFF.

The sample holds many counts of this clonotype. The chain links TRBV20-1 to TRBJ2-3; D perhaps matches TRBD1 (5 bases). This CDR3 has 13 residues. The germline V gene has CDR1 DFQATT and CDR2 SNEGSKA (reference sequence). With 6 bases removed from V and 2 bases from J, the gap between germline ends came to 12 bases. The CDR3 DNA reads as TGCAGTGCCCGCTGGGGCTACACAGATACGCAGTATTTT. It translates to CSARWGYTDTQYF.

This chain links TRBV29-1 with TRBJ1-1, with 9 positions matching TRBD1. CDR1 SQVTM and CDR2 ANQGSEA come from the germline V gene. Trimming cost V 4 bases and J 1 base; bases outside gene matches: 4. The CDR3 loop spans 14 amino acids. The CDR3 reads CSVGSQGANTEAFF. In nucleotides, the CDR3 is TGCAGCGTTGGATCACAGGGGGCGAACACTGAAGCTTTCTTT.

This clonotype showed up many times. The V gene is TRBV10-2, the J gene TRBJ1-4, with TRBD1 identical over 7 bases. The CDR3 sequence is 14 residues long. The V and J ends lost 4 bases and 8 bases, in that order; junction bases with no gene match: 7. Per germline, CDR1 WSHSY and CDR2 SAAADI. CDR3 coding DNA: TGCGCCAGCAGTGCGGCAGGGGGGAAAGAAAAACTGTTTTTT. This sequence encodes CASSAAGGKEKLFF.

The rearrangement joins TRBV6-2 or TRBV6-3 to TRBJ1-5; tentative D call: TRBD1 (5 bases). The CDR3 is made up of 16 amino acids. The germline V gene encodes CDR1 MNHEY and CDR2 SVGEGT. Trimming removed 3 bases at V and 7 bases at J, with 19 bases between. CDR3 protein: CASSYGMLGRGQPQHF. CDR3 in DNA: TGTGCCAGCAGTTATGGGATGTTGGGGCGCGGGCAGCCCCAGCATTTT.

The J gene is TRBJ1-1, the V gene TRBV29-1; D may be TRBD1 (5 bases). The V gene's germline CDR1 is SQVTM and CDR2 ANQGSEA. V lost 6 bases and J lost 6, with 17 bases in between. CDR3 length equals 13 residues. CDR3 sequence (DNA): TGCAGCGTGATTGGGGGGACGTATTCTGAAGCTTTCTTT. It translates to CSVIGGTYSEAFF.

This chain connects TRBV4-3 to TRBJ1-4, with D possibly matching TRBD1 (5 bases). CDR1 and CDR2 (germline): LGHNA, YSLEER. Deletions cut 1 base from V and 3 bases from J, with 12 bases between. The CDR3 has 16 amino acids. CDR3 DNA: TGCGCCAGCAGCCAAGTGCCAGGGACCTCTAATGAAAAACTGTTTTTT. Its protein is CASSQVPGTSNEKLFF.